This is a list of T cell receptor beta chains from one sample in a study of blood T cell repertoires in COVID-19. TCRdb keeps only in-frame clones here, not all; method: immunoSEQ multiplex PCR. The data show about 240,000 clones, about 91% seen once. The source material was PBMCs or T cells enriched from blood (not recorded which). These receptors all come from a woman in her thirties with acute COVID-19. CDR3s include the opening cysteine and the closing phenylalanine or tryptophan. D genes are given only for firm matches. Clone sizes are given selectively: once, few, many, or a class where the clone is expanded.

>-|-|TRBJ2-3|TRBV7-9|13
TGTGCCAGCAGCTTAAGTCAGGGAGATACGCAGTATTTT
CASSLSQGDTQYF
>-|TRBD2|TRBJ2-1|TRBV2|19
TGTGCCAGCAGTGAACCGAGGACTAGCGGGGAGGAGATACACGATGAGCAGTTCTTC
CASSEPRTSGEEIHDEQFF
>-|-|TRBJ1-2|TRBV2|14
TGTGCCAGCCATACTCCCCGGGGGAGAAGTGGCTACACCTTC
CASHTPRGRSGYTF
>-|-|TRBJ2-1|TRBV21-1|15
TGTGCCAGCAGCCCCCGGGACAGGCCGTACAATGAGCAGTTCTTC
CASSPRDRPYNEQFF
>-|TRBD1|TRBJ1-6|TRBV2|18
TGTGCCAGCAGTGGAGAGAACAGACAGGGGACCTATTATTCACCCCTCCACTTT
CASSGENRQGTYYSPLHF
>-|TRBD2|TRBJ2-7|TRBV7-2|16
TGTGCCAGCAGCCCCCGGGGACTAGCGGGGTCCTACGAGCAGTACTTC
CASSPRGLAGSYEQYF
>few|-|TRBJ2-3|TRBV7-9|15
TGTGCCAGCAGCTTTGGGGCTGAAGGGACAGATACGCAGTATTTT
CASSFGAEGTDTQYF
>-|-|TRBJ1-4|TRBV10-3|14
TGTGCCATCAGTGGGGGACTTCAAAATGAACAACTGTTTTTT
CAISGGLQNEQLFF
>-|TRBD1|TRBJ2-7|TRBV18|15
TGTGCCAGCTCACTTCAGGGACAGGGCCCCTACGAGCAGTACTTC
CASSLQGQGPYEQYF
>-|-|TRBJ2-3|TRBV5-5|18
TGTGCCAGCAGCTTCACCGGGACTCCCCGCACCGCCACAGATACGCAGTATTTT
CASSFTGTPRTATDTQYF